This T cell receptor (beta chain) appears in the sequencing data of a study of T cell responses to AZD1222 COVID-19 vaccine. The CDR3 is 14 residues long. Losses at the gene ends were 4 bases for V and 5 bases for J; bases not matched to a gene: 3. Germline values: CDR1 SGHRS, CDR2 YFSETQ. Assay used: immunoSEQ multiplex PCR; TCRdb lists only in-frame clones, some missing. The sample carries some 96,000 clones, around nine tenths recorded once. This clone was detected many times. The chain recombines TRBV5-1 with TRBJ2-1; 10 bases are shared with TRBD1. This sequence was found in an adult in good health. This material consisted of peripheral blood, taken on day 0 of AZD1222 vaccination. The CDR3 loop is CASSIGTGDNEQFF. In DNA form, the CDR3 reads TGCGCCAGCAGCATCGGGACAGGGGACAATGAGCAGTTCTTC.